This T cell receptor beta chain originates from a study of blood T cell repertoires in COVID-19. Study-level information: Some COVID-19 samples were acute and others convalescent; all came from the United States, Italy and Spain.

The CDR3 runs to 16 residues. The trim removed 2 bases at V and 2 bases at J, leaving 8 bases unmatched. Germline V lookup: CDR1 LGHDT, CDR2 YNNKEL (reference sequence). Per the authors' pipeline: The assay estimated nucleated cells by amplifying reference gene primers. Clones were sequenced by immunoSEQ multiplex PCR, and TCRdb holds only the in-frame ones, with some missing. The D gene and trimming were derived from the DNA, and the V and J assignments and clone size from that table. The repertoire has roughly 140,000 clones, around 88% of them found once; the top ten carry around 28%. The source of this sequence is a human donor in a cohort sampled during active COVID-19. This chain links TRBV3-1 (or the pseudogene TRBV3-2) with TRBJ2-7; 8 nucleotides agree with TRBD2. Sequenced: peripheral blood. The CDR3 DNA follows: TGTGCCAGCAGCCAACTATCACGGGGGGGCGCCTACGAGCAGTACTTC. It is translated as CASSQLSRGGAYEQYF.